The 10 T cell receptor beta chains given below trace back to one sample, sequenced in a study of control samples from healthy donors and cancer patients. Produced via immunoSEQ multiplex PCR; TCRdb's table is partial and in-frame only. The sample includes 120,000 to 150,000 clones, approximately 92% of them seen just once. The source material was blood. These receptor sequences come from a young man in good health.

This sequence joins TRBV27 and TRBJ2-1; D gene unclear. The ends were cut back, 0 bases at V and 4 bases at J, with 10 bases in the middle. Germline lookup yields CDR1 MNHEY and CDR2 SMNVEV (reference sequence). The CDR3 sequence is 15 residues long. DNA for the CDR3: TGTGCCAGCAGTTTATCGTCGGCGAGGTACAATGAGCAGTTCTTC. It is translated as CASSLSSARYNEQFF.

The chain uses TRBV7-8 and TRBJ1-2; D gene uncertain. This CDR3 region has 16 residues. CDR1 SGHVS and CDR2 FQNEAQ come from the germline V gene. Trimming pared 1 base from V and 0 bases from J, leaving 12 bases between. The CDR3 reads CASSLVATYSNYGYTF. The CDR3 bases are TGTGCCAGCAGCTTAGTCGCGACATACTCTAACTATGGCTACACCTTC.

The J gene is TRBJ1-6, the V gene TRBV6-5; D remains ambiguous. The CDR3 contains 14 residues. Germline values: CDR1 MNHEY, CDR2 SVGAGI. V was clipped by 3 bases and J by 9 bases, with 12 bases between them. As DNA, the CDR3 is TGTGCCAGCAGTTATCGGCCCGAGGCTTCACCCCTCCACTTT. It yields the protein CASSYRPEASPLHF.

This CDR3 is CASSSPGPTSDTQYF. The DNA of the CDR3 is TGTGCCAGCTCGTCCCCGGGACCGACCTCGGATACGCAGTATTTT. J is TRBJ2-3 and V is TRBV18; D may match TRBD1 or TRBD2 (5 bases each). The CDR3 consists of 15 residues. V shed 6 bases and J shed 6 bases, with 19 bases lying between them. The germline CDR1 and CDR2 sequences are KGHSH and LQKENI.

This clone was seen just once. This sequence joins TRBV2 and TRBJ1-2, with 10 bases aligning to TRBD1. CDR1 and CDR2 from the germline V gene are SNHLY and FYNNEI. Unmatched junction bases numbered 4, after V lost 5 bases and J lost 7 bases. This CDR3 spans 13 amino acids. CDR3 DNA sequence: TGTGCCAGCAGTTTTGACAGGGGGCTTGGCTACACCTTC. Translation: CASSFDRGLGYTF. The whole variable domain, filled in from reference TRBV2 and TRBJ1-2, reads EPEVTQTPSHQVTQMGQEVILRCVPISNHLYFYWYRQILGQKVEFLVSFYNNEISEKSEIFDDQFSVERPDGSNFTLKIRSTKLEDSAMYFCASSFDRGLGYTFGSGTRLTVV.

The V and J genes are TRBV27 and TRBJ2-1; D is perhaps TRBD1 (5 bases). Germline CDR1 and CDR2: MNHEY and SMNVEV (reference sequence). With 2 bases removed from V and 1 base from J, the gap between germline ends came to 6 bases. This CDR3 region has 14 residues. As DNA, the CDR3 is TGTGCCAGCAGTTTAAGGGGTTCCTACAATGAGCAGTTCTTC. This sequence encodes CASSLRGSYNEQFF.

The genes are TRBV2 and TRBJ1-2; a weak D match, TRBD1 (5 bases). V lost 4 bases, J lost 2 bases, and 20 bases lay in between. The CDR3 is made up of 17 amino acids. In germline, CDR1 is SNHLY, CDR2 FYNNEI. CDR3 coding DNA: TGTGCCAGCAGTGGGAGCATAATTGGGGCCACCAACTATGGCTACACCTTC. Amino acids: CASSGSIIGATNYGYTF.

The chain is built from TRBV5-1 and TRBJ1-2; 7 bases map to TRBD1. CDR3 length: 14 amino acids. Germline assignment: CDR1 SGHRS and CDR2 YFSETQ. V lost 3 bases, J lost 3 bases, and 5 bases stayed unmatched. The CDR3 DNA sequence: TGCGCCAGCAGCTATTTTCAGGGGGACTATGGCTACACCTTC. Translation: CASSYFQGDYGYTF. The whole variable domain, filled in from reference TRBV5-1 and TRBJ1-2, reads KAGVTQTPRYLIKTRGQQVTLSCSPISGHRSVSWYQQTPGQGLQFLFEYFSETQRNKGNFPGRFSGRQFSNSRSEMNVSTLELGDSALYLCASSYFQGDYGYTFGSGTRLTVV.

The rearrangement joins TRBV28 to TRBJ2-7; weak D call: TRBD1 (6 bases). The CDR3 runs to 19 residues. Germline V gives CDR1 MDHEN, CDR2 SYDVKM. The germline V and J ends were trimmed by 7 bases and 1 base, with 29 bases remaining between them. The CDR3 nucleotides are TGTGCCAGCATTACACACATCCAAAGATACAGGGCGGAATCCTACGAGCAGTACTTC. Translated, it gives CASITHIQRYRAESYEQYF.

The J gene is TRBJ2-3, the V gene TRBV5-4, with D possibly matching TRBD1 (5 bases). The CDR3 contains 14 residues. The V gene's germline CDR1 is SGHNT and CDR2 YYREEE (reference sequence). Trimming took 4 bases from V and 4 from J, leaving 13 bases between them. This chain's CDR3 is CASSPDVGADTQYF. CDR3 DNA: TGTGCCAGCAGCCCGGACGTAGGGGCAGATACGCAGTATTTT.